This T cell receptor (beta chain) comes out of a study of regulatory T cells in long-lasting Graves disease. The germline gives CDR1 SGHNT, CDR2 YENEEA. V lost 0 bases and J 1 base, leaving 6 bases between the germline ends. CDR3 size: 14 residues. Study-level points and caveats: TCR diversity in persistent Graves' patients was below that of newly diagnosed ones.

Assembly of TCR beta libraries relied on iRepertoire HTBI primers together with Arm-PCR of CDR3 regions. TCRdb independently ran MiXCR on the multiplex PCR reads; one entry per CDR3 protein. Of about 200,000 distinct CDR3 sequences detected, roughly 19% appear once; the ten largest clones hold about 12%. To note about this clonotype: The antigen is unknown. This likely reflects a read error, since a far larger clone is one base away.

Time point of the sample: newly diagnosed GD, antithyroid drugs for less than 3 months. PBMCs provided the RNA from which the TCR library was made. These data also featured in a second study, about T cells in Graves' hyperthyroidism and ophthalmopathy. That work contributes: Through a model of 13 V-J features, ophthalmopathy was separated from stable hyperthyroidism.

This clonotype was sampled from a woman aged 25 to 39 with Graves disease. The source was peripheral blood mononuclear cells (PBMCs), collected at new diagnosis, from a patient treated with antithyroid drugs. The chain combines TRBV11-3 with TRBJ1-1; D uncertain. The CDR3 here is CASSLDAGNTEAFF. Written as DNA, the CDR3 is TGTGCCAGCAGCTTAGATGCAGGGAACACTGAAGCTTTCTTT.